Listed here is a single T cell receptor beta chain. Relative to the germline gene, one junction end is altered; a read error may explain this. These data are taken from a study of blood T cells in healthy people across ages. Primed by a sample-barcoded 5' primer and a J-beta primer mix, a second PCR proceeded for roughly 6 to 12 cycles. MiXCR, applied by TCRdb to the 5' RACE reads, yields one record per CDR3 protein. The table shows approximately 900,000 distinct CDR3 sequences, with 25% to 35% occurring only once. This CDR3 region has 18 residues. CDR1 is SGHTA, CDR2 FQGNSA, per germline. These same records also appear under a second study, on T cells of mothers and their children.

This receptor was identified in a woman aged 40 to 55 in good health. Sequences were obtained from blood. The chain is built from TRBV7-2 and TRBJ2-4, with 11 bases matching TRBD2. The CDR3 nucleotides read TGTGCCAACAGCCCTTTAGCGGGGGGGCCCCGGACCAAAAACATTCAGTACTTC. Translating it yields CANSPLAGGPRTKNIQYF.